This T cell receptor (beta chain) emerged from a study of control samples from healthy donors and cancer patients. Looked up from germline, CDR1 is SEHNR and CDR2 is FQNEAQ (reference sequence). V gave up 0 bases and J gave up 2 bases, with 11 bases separating them. This CDR3 has 16 residues. The repertoire was sequenced with immunoSEQ multiplex PCR; TCRdb's copy has only in-frame clones and lacks some. Of roughly 81,000 clones listed, around 80% are singletons. The chain combines TRBV7-9 with TRBJ2-4; no clear D. The sequence derives from a man between 60 and 75 years old with head and neck cancer. Sequences were obtained from PBMCs. The CDR3 sequence: CASSLAQVNPKNIQYF. DNA of the CDR3: TGTGCCAGCAGCTTAGCCCAAGTTAATCCCAAAAACATTCAGTACTTC.